The 25 T cell receptor beta chains reported below all come from one sample, sequenced in a study of response to subunit inactivated influenza vaccine. MiXCR was run by TCRdb on the RT-PCR reads, yielding one entry per CDR3 protein. The top ten clones hold roughly 10% of a sample with hundreds of thousands of distinct CDR3 sequences, 21% of them seen once. The sample consisted of PBMCs from blood, taken 21 months after vaccination. The receptors stem from a man in his fifties or sixties who received an inactivated influenza vaccine.

To note about this clonotype: A much larger clone is a single base away; this may be a read error. The rearrangement uses TRBV12-3 or TRBV12-4 and TRBJ1-1, with TRBD1 as a possible D gene (5 bases). The CDR3 length is 15 residues. V lost 10 bases and J lost 1, with 19 bases in between. In DNA, the CDR3 is TGTGCCAACAGGCCCGGGATCACTGGGAACACTGAAGCTTTCTTT. Translating gives CANRPGITGNTEAFF.

In this sample, this clonotype turned up a few times. The chain joins TRBV20-1 to TRBJ1-5; no definite D call. V lost 2 bases and J lost 2, with 10 bases in between. CDR1 DFQATT and CDR2 SNEGSKA come from the germline V gene (reference sequence). The CDR3 is made up of 14 amino acids. The DNA for the CDR3 is TGCAGTGCTAGACCGGACCCGGGCAATCAGCCCCAGCATTTT. It translates to CSARPDPGNQPQHF.

V usage is TRBV4-2 and J usage is TRBJ2-7; D ambiguous. V dropped 3 bases and J dropped 9 bases, with 12 bases sitting between them. The CDR3 totals 12 residues. CDR1 and CDR2 from the germline V gene are LGHNA and YNFKEQ. CDR3: CASSQNSPAQYF. CDR3 in DNA: TGTGCCAGCAGCCAGAACTCACCGGCGCAGTACTTC.

For this clonotype: Germline and junction disagree at one end, which may indicate a read error. Written as DNA, the CDR3 is TGCAGTGCCAGAGAGCAGGGGGCCAGGAGAACCTATGGCTACACCTTC. Translated, it gives CSAREQGARRTYGYTF. The V call is TRBV20-1, the J call TRBJ1-2, with 8 bases aligning to TRBD1. The CDR3 spans 16 residues. Germline V gene sequence: CDR1 DFQATT, CDR2 SNEGSKA (reference sequence).

This clonotype was seen repeatedly, ten times or more. The gene calls are TRBV20-1 and TRBJ1-2, with D uncertain. V lost 3 bases and J lost 8, with 10 bases in between. Germline V gives CDR1 DFQATT, CDR2 SNEGSKA (reference sequence). The CDR3 is made up of 11 amino acids. CDR3 sequence reads: CSASIRSGYTF. The CDR3 DNA reads TGCAGTGCTAGCATTAGGAGCGGCTACACCTTC.

V usage is TRBV14 and J usage is TRBJ1-6; D remains unclear. V lost 5 bases and J lost 7, with 12 bases in between. There are 14 residues in the CDR3. Looked up from germline, CDR1 is SGHDN and CDR2 is FVKESK. This chain's CDR3 is CASSARTGNSPLHF. The DNA for the CDR3 is TGTGCCAGCAGCGCCCGCACTGGGAATTCACCCCTCCACTTT.

This clonotype has a handful of counts. The chain is built from TRBV12-3 or TRBV12-4 and TRBJ1-1; a possible D gene is TRBD1 (5 bases). Trimming took 6 bases from V and 3 from J, leaving 14 bases between them. The CDR3 spans 14 residues. The chain's CDR3 is CASSPGGVHTEAFF. Written as DNA, the CDR3 is TGTGCCAGCAGCCCGGGGGGGGTACACACTGAAGCTTTCTTT.

The chain joins TRBV6-6 to TRBJ1-1; a weak D match, TRBD1 (5 bases). The CDR3 runs 13 residues. Germline lookup yields CDR1 MNHNY and CDR2 SVGAGI (reference sequence). Trimming removed 2 bases at V and 6 bases at J, with 10 bases between. CDR3 DNA: TGTGCCAGCAGTTACCTGAAAGGGGCTGAAGCTTTCTTT. Translation: CASSYLKGAEAFF.

Only a few counts were recorded for this clonotype. The chain recombines TRBV28 with TRBJ2-1; D not resolved. Germline assignment: CDR1 MDHEN and CDR2 SYDVKM. The V and J ends lost 3 bases and 7 bases respectively, with 13 bases between them. This CDR3 is built from 14 residues. DNA for the CDR3: TGTGCCAGCAGTTTGGACGGGCAGAGGAATGAGCAGTTCTTC. Translated, it gives CASSLDGQRNEQFF.

This clonotype was counted between two and nine times. The CDR3 loop reads CASSRIGTEAFF. Written as DNA, the CDR3 is TGTGCCAGCAGCCGAATAGGTACTGAAGCTTTCTTT. The chain is built from TRBV14 and TRBJ1-1; no definite D call. CDR1 and CDR2 from the germline V gene are SGHDN and FVKESK. This CDR3 comprises 12 residues. Trimming took 4 bases from V and 5 from J, leaving 8 bases between them.

A note on this clonotype: No conserved phenylalanine or tryptophan ends this CDR3, so it is likely a read error. The gene calls are TRBV18 and TRBJ2-7, with D unresolved. Germline V gene lookup returns CDR1 KGHSH and CDR2 LQKENI. CDR3 length equals 14 residues. V lost 5 bases, J lost 0 bases, and 11 bases lay in between. The CDR3 region is CASSKDGFSYEQYL. The DNA for the CDR3 is TGTGCCAGCTCAAAGGACGGATTCTCCTACGAGCAGTACTTG.

This sequence joins TRBV4-1 and TRBJ1-6; D is undetermined. Per germline, CDR1 MGHRA and CDR2 YSYEKL. This CDR3 contains 18 residues. V was trimmed by 0 bases and J by 7 bases, leaving 19 bases between them. CDR3 loop: CASSQDQRQTTPNSPLHF. CDR3 nucleotide sequence: TGCGCCAGCAGCCAAGATCAAAGGCAGACCACACCAAATTCACCCCTCCACTTT.

The V gene is TRBV3-1, the J gene TRBJ2-2; no reliable D call. Trimming stripped 3 bases from V and 6 bases from J, with 11 bases between. This CDR3 has 14 amino acids. The germline V gene encodes CDR1 LGHDT and CDR2 YNNKEL (reference sequence). Written as DNA, the CDR3 is TGTGCCAGCAGCCACGGACGGCTTGCCGGGGAGCTGTTTTTT. Translating it yields CASSHGRLAGELFF.

The chain employs TRBV5-1 and TRBJ2-7; D may be TRBD1 (6 bases). Trimming shortened V by 3 bases and J by 5 bases, and 18 bases separated the two germline ends. This CDR3 is 15 amino acids long. CDR1 is SGHRS, CDR2 YFSETQ, per germline. This chain's CDR3 is CASSYSRGSLDEQYF. The DNA of the CDR3 is TGCGCCAGCAGCTACAGCAGGGGTTCATTGGACGAGCAGTACTTC.

V and J are TRBV12-5 and TRBJ1-1, with 7 bases matching TRBD1. V dropped 7 bases and J dropped 1; count of bases not matched to a gene: 9. CDR3 length: 15 residues. The germline gives CDR1 LGHNT, CDR2 FRNRAP. CDR3 nucleotide sequence: TGTGCTAGTGCTAAGGCGGGACAGAAGAACACTGAAGCTTTCTTT. Residues: CASAKAGQKNTEAFF.

The chain couples TRBV20-1 to TRBJ1-6; D might be TRBD1 (5 bases). CDR3 length equals 16 residues. Trimming took off 5 bases at V and 0 bases at J, with 14 bases between the two ends. Germline CDR1 DFQATT, CDR2 SNEGSKA (reference sequence). The CDR3: CSAEVMGGSYNSPLHF. CDR3 in DNA: TGCAGTGCTGAAGTCATGGGGGGCTCCTATAATTCACCCCTCCACTTT.

This clonotype has only a few counts. The genes are TRBV12-3 or TRBV12-4 and TRBJ1-2; D is possibly TRBD1 (6 bases). Trimming shortened V by 7 bases and J by 8 bases, and 17 bases separated the two germline ends. The CDR3 spans 13 residues. DNA for the CDR3: TGTGCCAGCATGCTGTCAGGGGAGTTGGGCTACACCTTC. It specifies CASMLSGELGYTF.

This sequence joins TRBV18 and TRBJ2-7, with D unclear. CDR3 length: 14 residues. Trimming shortened V by 3 bases and J by 0 bases, and 9 bases separated the two germline ends. Per germline, CDR1 KGHSH and CDR2 LQKENI. Written as DNA, the CDR3 is TGTGCCAGCTCACCCCGCGAATTCTCCTACGAGCAGTACTTC. Encoded protein: CASSPREFSYEQYF.

This clonotype occurred a few times. The chain combines TRBV28 with TRBJ1-5, with 7 bases that match TRBD1. The ends lost 0 bases at V and 0 bases at J; junction bases unmatched: 8. Per the germline V gene, CDR1 is MDHEN and CDR2 is SYDVKM. The CDR3 runs to 18 residues. This CDR3 is CASSLWEGATYSNQPQHF. The CDR3 coding sequence is TGTGCCAGCAGTTTATGGGAGGGGGCGACTTATAGCAATCAGCCCCAGCATTTT.

This rearrangement joins TRBV20-1 to TRBJ1-5; D remains ambiguous. Per germline, CDR1 DFQATT and CDR2 SNEGSKA (reference sequence). V was pared by 1 base and J by 4 bases, with 11 bases between. The CDR3 covers 14 residues. CDR3 region: CSARAGEWNQPQHF. The CDR3 nucleotides are TGCAGTGCTAGAGCCGGGGAATGGAATCAGCCCCAGCATTTT.

This clonotype appeared a few times. The gene calls are TRBV5-1 and TRBJ1-1, with D unclear. Germline V gene sequence: CDR1 SGHRS, CDR2 YFSETQ. This CDR3 comprises 14 residues. V lost 0 bases and J lost 5, with 11 bases in between. As DNA, the CDR3 is TGCGCCAGCAGCTTGGTGTGGACGGGAACTGAAGCTTTCTTT. Protein sequence: CASSLVWTGTEAFF. The variable domain in full, with the rest retrieved from reference TRBV5-1 and TRBJ1-1, is KAGVTQTPRYLIKTRGQQVTLSCSPISGHRSVSWYQQTPGQGLQFLFEYFSETQRNKGNFPGRFSGRQFSNSRSEMNVSTLELGDSALYLCASSLVWTGTEAFFGQGTRLTVV.

The chain couples TRBV20-1 to TRBJ2-1; 11 nucleotides line up with TRBD2. Germline CDR1 is DFQATT and CDR2 is SNEGSKA (reference sequence). This CDR3 has 16 residues. V was pared by 3 bases and J by 4 bases, with 8 bases of the junction left unmatched. CDR3 in amino acids: CSASAFGTSGYNEQFF. Here the CDR3 DNA reads TGCAGTGCTAGCGCGTTTGGGACTAGCGGTTACAATGAGCAGTTCTTC.

DNA of the CDR3: TGTGCCAGCTCACCAAACCACAGGGGGCTCGGCTACACCTTC. Residues: CASSPNHRGLGYTF. The V gene is TRBV18, the J gene TRBJ1-2; 9 bases fit TRBD1. This CDR3 region has 14 residues. V was clipped by 2 bases and J by 8 bases; unmatched bases: 6. CDR1 is KGHSH and CDR2 is LQKENI in the germline V gene.

This clonotype was counted only a few times. This chain uses TRBV6-2 or TRBV6-3 with TRBJ1-1; D call uncertain. CDR1 is MNHEY, CDR2 SVGEGT, per germline. Between the trimmed V and J ends, which lost 5 bases and 4 bases, there was a span of 11 bases. The CDR3 consists of 13 residues. CDR3: CASSPPLRTEAFF. DNA for the CDR3: TGTGCCAGCAGTCCCCCCCTGCGCACTGAAGCTTTCTTT.

The CDR3 spells CASSLSKRGDPLHF. For the CDR3, the DNA is TGTGCCAGCAGCTTATCAAAGCGGGGAGATCCCCTCCACTTT. J is TRBJ1-6 and V is TRBV7-2; D is uncertain. This CDR3 region has 14 residues. CDR1 is SGHTA and CDR2 is FQGNSA in the germline V gene. V dropped 2 bases and J dropped 13 bases, with 15 bases sitting between them.